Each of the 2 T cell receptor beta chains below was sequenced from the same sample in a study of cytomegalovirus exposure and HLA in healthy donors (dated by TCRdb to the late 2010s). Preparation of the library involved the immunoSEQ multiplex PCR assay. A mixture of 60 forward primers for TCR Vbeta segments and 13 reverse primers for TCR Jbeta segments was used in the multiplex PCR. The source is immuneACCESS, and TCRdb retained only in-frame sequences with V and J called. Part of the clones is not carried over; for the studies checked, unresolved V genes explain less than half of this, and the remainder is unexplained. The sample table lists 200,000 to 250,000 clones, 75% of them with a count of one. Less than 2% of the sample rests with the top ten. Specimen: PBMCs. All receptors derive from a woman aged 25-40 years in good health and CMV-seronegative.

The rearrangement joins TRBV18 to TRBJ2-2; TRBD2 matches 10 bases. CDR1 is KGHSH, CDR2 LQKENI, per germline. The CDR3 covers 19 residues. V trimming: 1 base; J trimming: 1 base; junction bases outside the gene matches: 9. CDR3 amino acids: CASSPRIPASGGNTGELFF. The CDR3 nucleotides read TGTGCCAGCTCACCACGAATCCCTGCTAGCGGGGGGAACACCGGGGAGCTGTTTTTT.

The CDR3 protein is CASSFQPGNTEAFF. CDR3 DNA: TGCGCCAGCAGCTTTCAACCAGGGAACACTGAAGCTTTCTTT. V and J are TRBV5-1 and TRBJ1-1; D gene ambiguous. Germline V gene lookup returns CDR1 SGHRS and CDR2 YFSETQ. The CDR3 consists of 14 residues. V was cut by 2 bases and J by 1 base, with 9 bases left in between.